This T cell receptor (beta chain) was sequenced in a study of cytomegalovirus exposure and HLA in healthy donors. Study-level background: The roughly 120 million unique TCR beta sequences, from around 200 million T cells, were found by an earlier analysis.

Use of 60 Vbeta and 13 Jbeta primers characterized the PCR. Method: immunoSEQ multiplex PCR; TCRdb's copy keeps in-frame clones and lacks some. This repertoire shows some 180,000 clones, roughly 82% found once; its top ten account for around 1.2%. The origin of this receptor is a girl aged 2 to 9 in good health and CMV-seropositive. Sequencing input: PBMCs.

In DNA, the CDR3 is TGTGCCAGCAAAAAAGGGGCAGATACGCAGTATTTT. Protein sequence: CASKKGADTQYF. The chain combines TRBV11-2 with TRBJ2-3; tentative D call: TRBD1 (5 bases). Germline V gene lookup returns CDR1 SGHAT and CDR2 FQNNGV. Trimming shortened V by 7 bases and J by 4 bases, and 9 bases separated the two germline ends. CDR3 length: 12 amino acids.